Each of the 5 T cell receptor beta chains below was sequenced from the same sample in a study of Ad26.COV2.S vaccination and SARS-CoV-2 variants. Using immunoSEQ multiplex PCR, the repertoire was profiled, and TCRdb retains in-frame clones only, with some absent. The sample has about 420,000 clones, around nine tenths seen once; the top ten hold approximately 4%. Documented treatment: over 15 received Ad26.COV2.S at low or high dose, single or two shots; several received placebo; per-sample allocation not given. It was on day 63 after the first vaccine or placebo injection that samples were taken. Sequences were derived from peripheral blood, sampled in a trial of Ad26.COV2.S vaccine versus placebo. The source is a person between 18 and 65 years old who received the Ad26.COV2.S COVID-19 vaccine or a placebo.

This clone appeared a few times. V usage is TRBV19 and J usage is TRBJ2-7; D assignment may be TRBD1 or TRBD2 (5 bases each). CDR3 length: 15 residues. CDR1 LNHDA and CDR2 SQIVND come from the germline V gene (reference sequence). V shed 2 bases and J shed 2 bases, with 13 bases lying between them. The CDR3, as DNA: TGTGCCAGTAGTATATATGGGACGGAAACCTACGAGCAGTACTTC. It is translated as CASSIYGTETYEQYF.

The rearrangement links TRBV30 to TRBJ2-3; possible D gene TRBD1, 6 bases. V was shortened by 2 bases and J by 2 bases, with 14 bases between the two germline ends. The length of the CDR3 is 15 residues. The germline gives CDR1 GTSNPN, CDR2 SVGIG (reference sequence). CDR3 DNA: TGTGCCTGGAGTCAGGGGTCCGCAAACACAGATACGCAGTATTTT. Residues: CAWSQGSANTDTQYF. The entire variable domain, with the rest obtained from reference TRBV30 and TRBJ2-3, is as follows: SQTIHQWPATLVQPVGSPLSLECTVEGTSNPNLYWYRQAAGRGLQLLFYSVGIGQISSEVPQNLSASRPQDRQFILSSKKLLLSDSGFYLCAWSQGSANTDTQYFGPGTRLTVL.

The chain employs TRBV27 and TRBJ2-5; the D call may be TRBD1 or TRBD2 (5 bases each). The CDR3 spans 14 residues. Germline V gene sequence: CDR1 MNHEY, CDR2 SMNVEV (reference sequence). V lost 3 bases to trimming and J lost 7 bases, with 15 bases between them. This chain's CDR3 is CASSFYSGQGTQYF. CDR3 DNA sequence: TGTGCCAGCAGTTTTTACAGCGGTCAGGGGACCCAGTACTTC.

The V and J genes are TRBV19 and TRBJ2-7; 7 bases align to TRBD1. V dropped 3 bases and J dropped 5; count of bases not matched to a gene: 4. Germline-derived CDR1 and CDR2 are LNHDA and SQIVND (reference sequence). The CDR3 runs to 13 residues. CDR3 DNA sequence: TGTGCCAGTAGTATGAACAGGGGCAACGAGCAGTACTTC. Encoded protein: CASSMNRGNEQYF.

The J gene is TRBJ1-4, the V gene TRBV19, with D hard to call. The germline V and J ends were trimmed by 4 bases and 3 bases, with 15 bases remaining between them. Germline V lookup: CDR1 LNHDA, CDR2 SQIVND (reference sequence). The CDR3 is made up of 16 amino acids. The CDR3 spells CASSTPRVGSNEKLFF. In DNA, the CDR3 is TGTGCCAGTAGTACCCCCCGGGTCGGATCTAATGAAAAACTGTTTTTT.